The 14 T cell receptor beta chains below were found in one sample sequenced in a study of blood T cell repertoires in COVID-19. TCRdb's copy holds only in-frame clones and misses some; the assay was immunoSEQ multiplex PCR. Of under 85,000 clones in the sample, 90% were seen once. The sequenced material came from peripheral blood. The receptor set was obtained from a man aged 50-59 years with acute or convalescent COVID-19.

This chain links TRBV24-1 with TRBJ1-1; 9 bases are a match to TRBD1. The V gene's germline CDR1 is KGHDR and CDR2 SFDVKD. Trimming at V came to 9 bases and at J to 10 bases, leaving 11 bases not matched to a gene. This CDR3 is 13 amino acids long. DNA of the CDR3: TGTGCCACCCACAGGGGGCGTCGGGGCGGAGCTTTCTTT. Residues: CATHRGRRGGAFF.

The chain's CDR3 is CASSSGLAGTGELFF. CDR3 DNA: TGCGCCAGCAGCTCGGGACTAGCGGGCACCGGGGAGCTGTTTTTT. V usage is TRBV5-1 and J usage is TRBJ2-2, with 12 bases identical to TRBD2. The CDR3 runs to 15 residues. Trimming at V came to 3 bases and at J to 4 bases, leaving 1 base not matched to a gene. Germline CDR1 reads SGHRS; CDR2 reads YFSETQ. Supplemented by reference TRBV5-1 and TRBJ2-2, the full variable domain reads KAGVTQTPRYLIKTRGQQVTLSCSPISGHRSVSWYQQTPGQGLQFLFEYFSETQRNKGNFPGRFSGRQFSNSRSEMNVSTLELGDSALYLCASSSGLAGTGELFFGEGSRLTVL.

The chain links TRBV30 to TRBJ1-4, with 9 nucleotides matching TRBD1. Per the germline V gene, CDR1 is GTSNPN and CDR2 is SVGIG (reference sequence). This CDR3 contains 14 residues. V trimming: 4 bases; J trimming: 7 bases; junction bases outside the gene matches: 7. CDR3 amino acids: CAWKLQGAGEKLFF. CDR3 bases: TGTGCCTGGAAGCTACAGGGGGCTGGTGAAAAACTGTTTTTT.

The chain couples TRBV10-3 to TRBJ2-1, with a possible D match to TRBD1 (6 bases). The V end was cut by 5 bases, the J end by 0 bases, with 14 bases between. Germline assignment: CDR1 ENHRY and CDR2 SYGVKD. CDR3 size: 16 residues. The CDR3 DNA reads TGTGCCATCAGTAAGGCAGGGGCGAGCTCCTACAATGAGCAGTTCTTC. Encoded protein: CAISKAGASSYNEQFF.

The rearrangement links TRBV3-1 (or the pseudogene TRBV3-2) to TRBJ2-1; TRBD2 is a possible D gene (5 bases). V lost 4 bases and J 7 bases, leaving 14 bases between the germline ends. Germline CDR1 and CDR2: LGHDT and YNNKEL (reference sequence). CDR3 length: 14 amino acids. CDR3 sequence reads: CASSPRHSGNEQFF. For the CDR3, the DNA is TGTGCCAGCAGCCCCCGCCACTCGGGGAATGAGCAGTTCTTC.

This clone was seen only a few times. The chain recombines TRBV7-9 with TRBJ1-2; TRBD1 matches at 12 bases. With V trimmed by 4 bases and J by 7 bases, 4 bases remained unmatched. The CDR3 sequence is 14 residues long. From germline, CDR1 is SEHNR and CDR2 FQNEAQ (reference sequence). CDR3 bases: TGTGCCAGCAGCTCGGGACAGGGGGCGTTTGGCTACACCTTC. Its protein product is CASSSGQGAFGYTF.

J is TRBJ2-5 and V is TRBV6-2 or TRBV6-3, with no clear D. The CDR3 covers 12 residues. In germline, CDR1 is MNHEY, CDR2 SVGEGT. Trimming cost V 5 bases and J 5 bases, with 9 bases left between them. The CDR3: CASSLLRETQYF. Written as DNA, the CDR3 is TGTGCCAGCAGTCTACTAAGGGAGACCCAGTACTTC.

The gene calls are TRBV3-1 (or the pseudogene TRBV3-2) and TRBJ2-4, with 10 bases lining up with TRBD1. CDR1 LGHDT and CDR2 YNNKEL come from the germline V gene (reference sequence). There are 15 residues in the CDR3. Trimming at V came to 4 bases and at J to 5 bases, leaving 5 bases not matched to a gene. CDR3 in amino acids: CASSPRQGAQNIQYF. DNA for the CDR3: TGTGCCAGCAGCCCGCGACAGGGGGCCCAAAACATTCAGTACTTC.

J is TRBJ1-1 and V is TRBV12-5; 10 bases align to TRBD1. Germline-derived CDR1 and CDR2 are LGHNT and FRNRAP. The CDR3 runs 16 residues. V shed 4 bases, J shed 0 bases, and the junction held 5 bases outside the gene matches. CDR3 in DNA: TGTGCTAGTGGTTCGTGGACAGGGGGTATGAACACTGAAGCTTTCTTT. Residues: CASGSWTGGMNTEAFF.

The chain couples TRBV7-2 to TRBJ2-1, with 7 bases lining up with TRBD2. Germline lookup yields CDR1 SGHTA and CDR2 FQGNSA. This CDR3 region has 15 residues. The J segment lost 4 bases and the V segment lost 3 bases, leaving 6 bases of the junction unmatched. In nucleotides, the CDR3 is TGTGCCAGCAGCTTCCGCGCGGGAGAATACAATGAGCAGTTCTTC. Translated, it gives CASSFRAGEYNEQFF.

The chain uses TRBV5-6 and TRBJ2-5; D might be TRBD1 (5 bases). Germline loops: CDR1 SGHDT, CDR2 YYEEEE. V lost 4 bases, J lost 1 base, and 8 bases lay in between. The CDR3 has 13 amino acids. This CDR3 is CASSPDSQETQYF. CDR3 in DNA: TGTGCCAGCAGCCCCGACAGCCAAGAGACCCAGTACTTC.

The genes are TRBV24-1 and TRBJ1-1; possibly TRBD1 for D (5 bases). Germline lookup yields CDR1 KGHDR and CDR2 SFDVKD. The ends were cut back, 3 bases at V and 1 base at J, with 11 bases in the middle. The CDR3 extends over 15 amino acids. CDR3 in amino acids: CATSDPRGGNTEAFF. CDR3 in DNA: TGTGCCACCAGTGATCCTCGCGGGGGGAACACTGAAGCTTTCTTT.

J is TRBJ1-6 and V is TRBV7-9, with D maybe TRBD1 (5 bases). Per the germline V gene, CDR1 is SEHNR and CDR2 is FQNEAQ (reference sequence). Trimming pared 2 bases from V and 7 bases from J, leaving 15 bases between. The CDR3 is 16 residues long. The CDR3 is CASSLLRTNPNSPLHF. The DNA of the CDR3 is TGTGCCAGCAGCTTACTAAGGACAAACCCGAATTCACCCCTCCACTTT. Full variable domain (missing parts from reference TRBV7-9 and TRBJ1-6): DTGVSQNPRHKITKRGQNVTFRCDPISEHNRLYWYRQTLGQGPEFLTYFQNEAQLEKSRLLSDRFSAERPKGSFSTLEIQRTEQGDSAMYLCASSLLRTNPNSPLHFGNGTRLTVT.

This rearrangement joins TRBV7-7 to TRBJ2-1; 11 nucleotides line up with TRBD1. Trimming at V came to 10 bases and at J to 9 bases, leaving 14 bases not matched to a gene. The CDR3 runs 15 residues. The germline V gene has CDR1 SSHAT and CDR2 FNYEAQ (reference sequence). Written as DNA, the CDR3 is TGTGCCACCAATTCCGGGACAGGGGGGGGAGGTGAGCAGTTCTTC. As protein: CATNSGTGGGGEQFF.